The clone carrying this TCR beta chain was picked up many times. Antigen unknown. These data come from a study of T-cell reconstitution after alpha-beta-depleted transplantation in children. Overall study findings and caveats: The study traced high day-60 TCRbeta diversity in some patients to surviving recipient T cells and thymic progenitors. A year had passed since transplant, and T-cell counts and diversity by then came mostly from newly produced T cells. Reports say that about two months after transplant, the alpha-beta T cells came out of several hundred graft clones that had expanded.

The CDR3 sequence is 12 residues long. Germline CDR1 is SQVTM and CDR2 is ANQGSEA. Trimming removed 5 bases from V and 0 bases from J, with 5 bases in between. A library of TCRbeta sequences, prepared with unique molecular identifiers, was generated. TCRdb re-called the PCR reads through MiXCR, storing one row per CDR3 protein. The sample lists roughly 220,000 distinct CDR3 sequences; roughly 9.1% were seen once. The source was PBMCs, mostly from graft donor cells, collected 360 days after TCRalphabeta/CD19-depleted stem cell transplant. This TCR was sampled from a male patient between 2 and 9 years old who had a stem cell transplant for acute myeloid leukemia, so the T cells may come from the graft donor. This chain uses TRBV29-1 with TRBJ1-5; D not resolved. The CDR3 here is CSVRNSNQPQHF. The CDR3 nucleotides are TGCAGCGTTAGGAATAGCAATCAGCCCCAGCATTTT.